A selection of T cell receptor beta chains follows, all from one sample in a study of blood T cell repertoires in COVID-19. Only in-frame clones appear in the TCRdb table, and some are missing; sequencing was by immunoSEQ multiplex PCR. The table lists 150,000 or so clones, 80% to 90% of them singletons. The specimen was peripheral blood. All receptors come from a man aged 18 to 29 with COVID-19, enrolled during active disease. CDR3s include the opening cysteine and the closing phenylalanine or tryptophan. D genes are given only for firm matches. Part of the rows lack a size; the others show once, few, many or a class for expanded clones.

TRBV12-3/TRBV12-4,TRBJ1-1,NA,NA,TGTGCCAGCAGTTTTAATTGGAACACTGAAGCTTTCTTT,CASSFNWNTEAFF
TRBV18,TRBJ2-5,TRBD2,NA,TGTGCCAGCTCACCCGCTAGCGGGAGAGGAGAGACCCAGTACTTC,CASSPASGRGETQYF
TRBV10-2,TRBJ2-1,NA,NA,TGCGCCAGCAGTGAGAGCGGGCCCTACAATGAGCAGTTCTTC,CASSESGPYNEQFF
TRBV7-9,TRBJ1-1,TRBD1,NA,TGTGCCAGCAGCTTAATACAGGGGCCGAACACTGAAGCTTTCTTT,CASSLIQGPNTEAFF
TRBV3-1/TRBV3-2,TRBJ2-3,TRBD2,NA,TGTGCCAGCAGCGCTCCGGGGAGGGACACAGATACGCAGTATTTT,CASSAPGRDTDTQYF
TRBV2,TRBJ1-5,NA,NA,TGTGCCAGCAGCGTACAGGGAGAGTATCAGCCCCAGCATTTT,CASSVQGEYQPQHF
TRBV4-3,TRBJ2-4,TRBD1,NA,TGCGCCAGCAGCCAGGGACAGGGGGAACCTCGGGTGGCCAAAAACATTCAGTACTTC,CASSQGQGEPRVAKNIQYF
TRBV7-2,TRBJ2-7,TRBD2,NA,TGTGCCAGCAGCTTAGGGCCTAGCGGGTGGTCCTACGAGCAGTACTTC,CASSLGPSGWSYEQYF
TRBV30,TRBJ1-1,NA,NA,TGTGCCTGGAGTCCGGGACTCATGAACACTGAAGCTTTCTTT,CAWSPGLMNTEAFF
TRBV4-3,TRBJ2-1,TRBD2,NA,TGCGCCAGCAGCCAAGACGGGACTAGCGGCCACAATGAGCAGTTCTTC,CASSQDGTSGHNEQFF
TRBV19,TRBJ2-7,TRBD2,NA,TGTGCCAGTAGTATAGTTGGGACTAGCGGCTACGAGCAGTACTTC,CASSIVGTSGYEQYF
TRBV24-1,TRBJ2-2,TRBD2,once,TGTGCCACCAGCGGGAGGGCCGGGGAGCTGTTTTTT,CATSGRAGELFF
TRBV11-2,TRBJ2-2,TRBD2,NA,TGTGCCAGCAGCTTTGGACTAGCGGGAGGTCGCACCGGGGAGCTGTTTTTT,CASSFGLAGGRTGELFF
TRBV10-2,TRBJ2-5,TRBD2,NA,TGCGCCAGCAGTGACTTAGGGACTAGCGGGAAGGAGACCCAGTACTTC,CASSDLGTSGKETQYF
TRBV2,TRBJ2-5,NA,NA,TGTGCCAGCAGTGAACGGACAGGGAGGGCGACCCAGTACTTC,CASSERTGRATQYF
TRBV5-6,TRBJ2-7,TRBD2,NA,TGTGCCAGCAGCTTGACAACTAGCGGGAACAACGAGCAGTACTTC,CASSLTTSGNNEQYF
TRBV2,TRBJ1-5,NA,NA,TGTGCCAGCAGTGACAGGCACAATCAGCCCCAGCATTTT,CASSDRHNQPQHF
TRBV28,TRBJ1-1,TRBD1,NA,TGTGCCAGCACCCCCGCGACAGGGGGCTGGACTGAAGCTTTCTTT,CASTPATGGWTEAFF
TRBV9,TRBJ2-3,TRBD1,NA,TGTGCCAGCAGCGAGGGGACAGGGGTTAGAATGACAGATACGCAGTATTTT,CASSEGTGVRMTDTQYF
TRBV18,TRBJ2-3,TRBD1,NA,TGTGCCAGCTCGTCTAAAGGGGGCCCAGATACGCAGTATTTT,CASSSKGGPDTQYF
TRBV11-2,TRBJ2-1,NA,NA,TGTGCCAGCACGGGGAGTACGTACAATGAGCAGTTCTTC,CASTGSTYNEQFF
TRBV2,TRBJ2-3,NA,NA,TGTGCCAGCAGTGAAGTACAGTCTCTCACAGATACGCAGTATTTT,CASSEVQSLTDTQYF
TRBV27,TRBJ1-2,TRBD1,NA,TGTGCCAGCAGTTCAGGGGGTAACTATGGCTACACCTTC,CASSSGGNYGYTF
TRBV10-3,TRBJ2-3,NA,NA,TGTGCCATCCGCCCGGGGGATCAAGCAGATACGCAGTATTTT,CAIRPGDQADTQYF
TRBV6-4,TRBJ2-7,NA,once,TGTGCCAGCAGTGAATCGCCAGGGAATAGCTACGAGCAGTACTTC,CASSESPGNSYEQYF
TRBV5-1,TRBJ2-3,NA,NA,TGCGCCAGCAGGATAGCAGATACGCAGTATTTT,CASRIADTQYF
TRBV18,TRBJ2-7,NA,NA,TGTGCCAGCTCACCAACGGGACTGGGACCCTACGAGCAGTACTTC,CASSPTGLGPYEQYF
TRBV4-1,TRBJ2-1,TRBD2,NA,TGCGCCAGCAGCCAAGATGCGGGAGTCTCCTACAATGAGCAGTTCTTC,CASSQDAGVSYNEQFF
TRBV28,TRBJ1-2,TRBD1,once,TGTGCCAGCAGTTTCCCTGGACAGGGAGGGGGCTACACCTTC,CASSFPGQGGGYTF